These 7 T cell receptor beta chains originate from one sample sequenced in a study of shared clonotypes between healthy human individuals. TCRdb keeps only in-frame clones here, not all; method: immunoSEQ multiplex PCR. The repertoire holds hundreds of thousands of clones, with approximately 79% as singletons. Sample: memory CD4+ T cells sorted from blood. Subset denoted: CD45RA-negative fraction. Receptors originate from a woman aged 25 to 39 in good health.

The genes are TRBV6-5 and TRBJ1-2, with 9 bases fitting TRBD1. Germline CDR1 and CDR2: MNHEY and SVGAGI. The CDR3 loop spans 14 amino acids. Unmatched junction bases numbered 6, after V lost 2 bases and J lost 8 bases. The CDR3 is CASSYDNRGHGYTF. CDR3 DNA: TGTGCCAGCAGTTACGATAACAGGGGGCACGGCTACACCTTC.

This chain links TRBV7-8 with TRBJ2-5; 7 nucleotides match TRBD1. The CDR3 totals 16 residues. Germline V CDR1 and CDR2: SGHVS, FQNEAQ. After removal of 5 bases from V and 7 bases from J, the junction contained 16 bases not matched to a gene. This CDR3 reads CASSPSPGQTWWTQYF. CDR3 nucleotide sequence: TGTGCCAGCAGCCCATCACCGGGACAGACTTGGTGGACCCAGTACTTC.

The chain links TRBV5-4 to TRBJ2-5; D gene uncertain. CDR3 size: 12 residues. CDR1 and CDR2 (germline): SGHNT, YYREEE (reference sequence). Trimming cost V 4 bases and J 0 bases, with 4 bases left between them. The CDR3 loop reads CASSDNQETQYF. The CDR3 bases are TGTGCCAGCAGCGACAACCAAGAGACCCAGTACTTC. Full variable domain (missing parts from reference TRBV5-4 and TRBJ2-5): ETGVTQSPTHLIKTRGQQVTLRCSSQSGHNTVSWYQQALGQGPQFIFQYYREEENGRGNFPPRFSGLQFPNYSSELNVNALELDDSALYLCASSDNQETQYFGPGTRLLVL.

The genes are TRBV2 and TRBJ2-6; D gene ambiguous. V was trimmed by 6 bases and J by 5 bases, leaving 2 bases between them. The CDR3 runs 11 residues. Germline assignment: CDR1 SNHLY and CDR2 FYNNEI. CDR3 sequence (DNA): TGTGCCAGCAGGAGGGCCAACGTCCTGACTTTC. Residues: CASRRANVLTF.

V gene TRBV12-5 combines with J gene TRBJ2-2; 9 nucleotides line up with TRBD1. Trimming cost V 6 bases and J 5 bases; bases outside gene matches: 7. Germline V gives CDR1 LGHNT, CDR2 FRNRAP. This CDR3 contains 15 residues. CDR3 sequence: CASGPDRGVTGELFF. CDR3 sequence (DNA): TGTGCTAGTGGCCCCGACAGGGGGGTAACCGGGGAGCTGTTTTTT.

The chain recombines TRBV5-4 with TRBJ2-1; no firm D call. Trimming pared 4 bases from V and 8 bases from J, leaving 13 bases between. The CDR3 covers 13 residues. Germline V gives CDR1 SGHNT, CDR2 YYREEE (reference sequence). CDR3 region: CASSLNMAHEQFF. The CDR3 region has the DNA TGTGCCAGCAGCCTTAACATGGCGCATGAGCAGTTCTTC.

The V call is TRBV6-1, the J call TRBJ2-7; 7 nucleotides line up with TRBD2. Looked up from germline, CDR1 is MNHNS and CDR2 is SASEGT. J gave up 7 bases and V 8 bases, and 11 bases lay outside the gene matches. This CDR3 region has 13 residues. CDR3 in DNA: TGTGCCAGCTCCAAGACTAGCTGGGAGGAGCAGTACTTC. Translated: CASSKTSWEEQYF.